This is a list of T cell receptor beta chains from one sample in a study of post-analysis software for immune sequencing data. A single record per CDR3 protein comes from TCRdb applying MiXCR to the PCR reads. The sample includes hundreds of thousands of distinct CDR3 sequences, under 70% of them seen just once. The source material was blood. Every receptor here comes from a girl between 10 and 17 years old with multiple sclerosis. Both conserved end residues are part of each CDR3.

v_gene	j_gene	CDR3aa
TRBV20-1	TRBJ1-4	CSAPSGQGGEKLFF
TRBV7-8	TRBJ1-1	CASSLGGKGTEAFF
TRBV5-1	TRBJ2-7	CASSSTGGTSYEQYF
TRBV20-1	TRBJ2-3	CSALRGQGSDTQYF
TRBV27	TRBJ2-1	CASSLTSGNYNEQFF
TRBV6-1	TRBJ2-2	CASSGGWTGLAGELFF
TRBV5-1	TRBJ2-5	CASSLIGLAGGTFQETQYF
TRBV20-1	TRBJ2-3	CSATPGGSGDTQYF
TRBV27	TRBJ2-3	CASTDLIGTDTQYF
TRBV28	TRBJ2-1	CASSLLGRVQFF
TRBV5-1	TRBJ1-1	CASSPPEGFMNTEAFF
TRBV29-1	TRBJ1-2	CSVDKYGQGARGYTF
TRBV7-2	TRBJ2-3	CASSPPRRGGVDTQYF
TRBV29-1	TRBJ2-7	CSVAGLAEPLEQYF
TRBV29-1	TRBJ1-2	CSVGFRGSGYTF
TRBV3-1	TRBJ2-7	CASSSRTRSPYEQYF
TRBV9	-	CASSVEEAPIEQYF
TRBV6-6	TRBJ1-2	CASSYDIRVNYGYTF
TRBV12-3/TRBV12-4	TRBJ2-7	CASNHGTGDEQYF
TRBV24-1	TRBJ2-2	CATSDAASVTGELFF
TRBV24-1	TRBJ2-1	CATSDPWQGGNEQFF
TRBV3-1	TRBJ1-2	CASSQGPTTNYGYTF
TRBV7-9	TRBJ2-7	CASSFNIYEQYF
TRBV18	TRBJ2-1	CASSPKDGNEQFF
TRBV20-1	-	CSAPYRGQETQYF
TRBV12-3/TRBV12-4	TRBJ1-5	CASSFDRGNQPQHF
TRBV5-1	TRBJ2-1	CASSSSGRALNEQFF
TRBV5-1	TRBJ2-2	CASSSRSSGGAGERFF
TRBV14	TRBJ2-7	CASSLAPRTDHYEQYF
TRBV11-1	TRBJ2-1	CASSLSGRAIYNEQFF
TRBV3-1	TRBJ1-4	CASSLRTGGNEKLFF
TRBV29-1	TRBJ2-6	CSVGGTGRSGANVLTF
TRBV12-3/TRBV12-4	TRBJ1-5	CASRNGQSSNQPQHF
TRBV29-1	TRBJ1-2	CSVDRQGPSSYGYTF
TRBV6-5	TRBJ1-5	CASSYARDNQPQHF
TRBV7-9	TRBJ2-4	CASSRAGLAGDGIQYF
TRBV4-2	TRBJ2-7	CASSQEASGAYEQYF
TRBV10-2	TRBJ2-1	CASRTPGLVEKNEQFF
TRBV20-1	TRBJ2-7	CSASGGRASYEQYF
TRBV9	TRBJ2-7	CASSVGTGVSEQYF